This T cell receptor beta chain emerged from a study of blood T cell repertoires in COVID-19. Germline V CDR1 and CDR2: LGHDT, YNNKEL (reference sequence). The CDR3 extends over 11 amino acids. J lost 12 bases, V lost 5 bases, and 6 bases had no gene match. The assay was immunoSEQ multiplex PCR, and TCRdb's table has in-frame clones only and misses some. The sample contains tens of thousands of clones, about 89% of which appear only once. Sequencing input: peripheral blood. This clonotype was sampled from a human donor in a cohort sampled during active COVID-19. The rearrangement links TRBV3-1 (or the pseudogene TRBV3-2) to TRBJ1-1; 7 bases align to TRBD1. The CDR3 region has the DNA TGTGCCAGCAGCTCTACAGGGGAAACTTTCTTT. Translating gives CASSSTGETFF.